This entry features one TCR beta chain sequence. Produced via immunoSEQ multiplex PCR; TCRdb's table is partial and in-frame only. Of tens of thousands of clones detected, roughly 78% appear once; the ten largest clones hold about 10%. The data were obtained in a study of PD-L1 blockade in urothelial cancer. The trim removed 10 bases at V and 2 bases at J, leaving 18 bases unmatched. This CDR3 contains 17 residues. Germline V gene lookup returns CDR1 MDHEN and CDR2 SYDVKM. Sample time point: pretreatment peripheral blood. The chain joins TRBV28 to TRBJ1-2; 8 bases are a match to TRBD1. The clonotype was recovered from a man between 65 and 79 years old with urothelial cancer. The material sequenced was PBMCs, taken around atezolizumab (anti-PD-L1) treatment. CDR3 DNA sequence: TGTGCCACCTCAGGACAGGGACTCACCCCACCCAACTATGGCTACACCTTC. This translates into CATSGQGLTPPNYGYTF.